A single sample is the source of the 28 T cell receptor beta chains below, sequenced in a study of Graves' ophthalmopathy and Graves' hyperthyroidism. Beta-chain TCR CDR3 regions were amplified from RNA transcripts. The library came from an HTBI-primed first-round RT-PCR and a second-round multiplex PCR. TCRdb independently ran MiXCR on the multiplex PCR reads; one entry per CDR3 protein. The sample includes 450,000 to 600,000 distinct CDR3 sequences, 39% of them seen just once. Sequencing input: peripheral blood or thyroid tissue (not recorded which). These TCRs come from an adult man with Graves' hyperthyroidism.

This chain links TRBV9 with TRBJ2-2; the match to TRBD1 covers 10 bases. Germline V gene sequence: CDR1 SGDLS, CDR2 YYNGEE. J lost 0 bases, V lost 3 bases, and 2 bases had no gene match. This CDR3 has 16 amino acids. The CDR3 loop is CASSEDRGANTGELFF. In DNA, the CDR3 is TGTGCCAGCAGCGAGGACAGGGGGGCGAACACCGGGGAGCTGTTTTTT.

This clonotype occurred many times. The V call is TRBV15, the J call TRBJ1-4; no reliable D call. The ends were cut back, 3 bases at V and 8 bases at J, with 13 bases in the middle. The germline V gene has CDR1 LNHNV and CDR2 YYDKDF (reference sequence). This CDR3 is 14 amino acids long. CDR3 sequence reads: CATSRDGIWEKLFF. The CDR3 nucleotides are TGTGCCACCAGCAGGGACGGCATTTGGGAAAAACTGTTTTTT.

The chain is built from TRBV10-3 and TRBJ2-5; D is unresolved. This CDR3 spans 11 amino acids. Trimming pared 4 bases from V and 2 bases from J, leaving 2 bases between. Germline assignment: CDR1 ENHRY and CDR2 SYGVKD. The CDR3 nucleotides read TGTGCCATCAGTGTACAAGAGACCCAGTACTTC. It is translated as CAISVQETQYF.

About this clonotype itself: This could be a read error, since a much larger clone is one nucleotide away. The rearrangement joins TRBV9 to TRBJ1-2; D ambiguous. Trimming removed 7 bases at V and 2 bases at J, with 18 bases between. This CDR3 contains 15 residues. Germline V gene data show CDR1 as SGDLS and CDR2 as YYNGEE. DNA of the CDR3: TGTGCCAGCGGCTGGGCAGAAAGAGTAAACTATGGCTACACCTTC. It codes for CASGWAERVNYGYTF. The full variable domain, its missing parts supplied by reference TRBV9 and TRBJ1-2, is DSGVTQTPKHLITATGQRVTLRCSPRSGDLSVYWYQQSLDQGLQFLIQYYNGEERAKGNILERFSAQQFPDLHSELNLSSLELGDSALYFCASGWAERVNYGYTFGSGTRLTVV.

In the case of this clonotype: A much more abundant neighbour one base away suggests this may be a read error. The chain combines TRBV7-9 with TRBJ1-1, with 7 positions matching TRBD1. The V segment lost 7 bases and the J segment 4 bases; nucleotides outside the gene matches: 9. Germline values: CDR1 SEHNR, CDR2 FQNEAQ (reference sequence). The CDR3 is 14 residues long. The CDR3 loop is CASNSGGSGTEAFF. CDR3 nucleotide sequence: TGTGCCAGCAACTCAGGGGGGAGTGGCACTGAAGCTTTCTTT.

Concerning this clonotype itself: No conserved phenylalanine or tryptophan ends this CDR3, so it is likely a read error. This chain uses TRBV6-1 with TRBJ1-1, with 9 bases fitting TRBD1. CDR3 length equals 14 residues. The junction had 10 bases not matched to a gene; V was cut back by 5 bases and J by 9 bases. Germline lookup yields CDR1 MNHNS and CDR2 SASEGT. The CDR3 DNA follows: TGTGCCAGCAGTTCCCAGGGGACAGGGCATAAAGCTTTCCTT. The encoded protein is CASSSQGTGHKAFL.

This clonotype was seen just once. V usage is TRBV2 and J usage is TRBJ2-7; the match to TRBD1 covers 8 bases. Unmatched junction bases numbered 8, after V lost 1 base and J lost 6 bases. There are 15 residues in the CDR3. CDR1 SNHLY and CDR2 FYNNEI come from the germline V gene. This CDR3 reads CASSEVRQGAGEQYF. The CDR3 region has the DNA TGTGCCAGCAGTGAAGTGAGGCAGGGGGCAGGCGAGCAGTACTTC.

Ten or more counts support this clonotype. The chain joins TRBV10-3 to TRBJ2-7; 11 positions match TRBD1. Trimming removed 7 bases from V and 0 bases from J; junction bases left unmatched: 8. There are 16 residues in the CDR3. Germline V gives CDR1 ENHRY, CDR2 SYGVKD. Here the CDR3 DNA reads TGTGCCATCAAACCCGGGACAGGGGGGAGCTCCTACGAGCAGTACTTC. As protein: CAIKPGTGGSSYEQYF.

This clonotype occurred many times. V usage is TRBV28 and J usage is TRBJ1-6, with no clear D. With 0 bases removed from V and 12 bases from J, the gap between germline ends came to 9 bases. Looked up from germline, CDR1 is MDHEN and CDR2 is SYDVKM. The length of the CDR3 is 13 residues. The CDR3 loop is CASSLWTALPLHF. The CDR3 DNA is TGTGCCAGCAGTTTATGGACCGCATTACCCCTCCACTTT.

Here the CDR3 DNA reads TGTGCCAGCTTACATAGCGGGGTAGAGCAGTACTTC. This codes for CASLHSGVEQYF. The rearrangement joins TRBV7-9 to TRBJ2-5; 8 nucleotides line up with TRBD2. Trimming cost V 8 bases and J 11 bases; bases outside gene matches: 10. CDR1 SEHNR and CDR2 FQNEAQ come from the germline V gene (reference sequence). This CDR3 is built from 12 residues.

This clonotype was found many times. The chain recombines TRBV5-5 with TRBJ2-2, with TRBD2 matching 11 bases. Unmatched junction bases numbered 10, after V lost 2 bases and J lost 7 bases. CDR3 size: 17 residues. Germline CDR1 reads SGHKS; CDR2 reads YYEKEE (reference sequence). CDR3 in amino acids: CASSLVGTSGYGGELFF. CDR3 sequence (DNA): TGTGCCAGCAGCTTAGTCGGGACTAGCGGATACGGCGGGGAGCTGTTTTTT. Full variable domain (outside the CDR3, taken from reference TRBV5-5 and TRBJ2-2): DAGVTQSPTHLIKTRGQQVTLRCSPISGHKSVSWYQQVLGQGPQFIFQYYEKEERGRGNFPDRFSARQFPNYSSELNVNALLLGDSALYLCASSLVGTSGYGGELFFGEGSRLTVL.

This clonotype was recorded at least ten times. The chain links TRBV12-3 or TRBV12-4 to TRBJ1-4; a possible D gene is TRBD1 (6 bases). Trimming removed 6 bases from V and 8 bases from J, with 10 bases in between. The CDR3 loop spans 12 amino acids. The CDR3 loop is CASSFGGEKLFF. The CDR3 nucleotides read TGTGCCAGCAGCTTTGGGGGCGAAAAACTGTTTTTT.

This clonotype was seen many times. This chain uses TRBV6-5 with TRBJ1-2; D unresolved. Germline-derived CDR1 and CDR2 are MNHEY and SVGAGI. The ends were cut back, 1 base at V and 8 bases at J, with 11 bases in the middle. The CDR3 has 13 amino acids. Here the CDR3 reads CASSYLGREGYTF. CDR3 sequence (DNA): TGTGCCAGCAGTTACTTGGGAAGAGAAGGCTACACCTTC.

About this clonotype: A junction boundary mismatches the germline segment, possibly from a read error. Written as DNA, the CDR3 is TGTACCAGCAGGACAGCGGGGGAGACCCAGTACTTC. Residues: CTSRTAGETQYF. The chain uses TRBV7-8 and TRBJ2-5; possible D gene TRBD2, 7 bases. This CDR3 is built from 12 residues. Germline V gene sequence: CDR1 SGHVS, CDR2 FQNEAQ. The variable domain in full, with the rest retrieved from reference TRBV7-8 and TRBJ2-5, is GAGVSQSPRYKVAKRGQDVALRCDPISGHVSLFWYQQALGQGPEFLTYFQNEAQLDKSGLPSDRFFAERPEGSVSTLKIQRTQQEDSAVYLCTSRTAGETQYFGPGTRLLVL.

This clonotype was recorded at least ten times. The chain recombines TRBV20-1 with TRBJ1-5, with D possibly being TRBD1 (5 bases). The germline V gene has CDR1 DFQATT and CDR2 SNEGSKA (reference sequence). Between the trimmed V and J ends, which lost 1 base and 4 bases, there was a span of 11 bases. CDR3 length: 14 amino acids. CDR3 loop: CSARGGESNQPQHF. Written as DNA, the CDR3 is TGCAGTGCTAGAGGAGGGGAAAGTAATCAGCCCCAGCATTTT.

V gene TRBV20-1 combines with J gene TRBJ2-7, with 9 bases that match TRBD2. The CDR3 runs to 14 residues. Trimming at V came to 6 bases and at J to 1 base, leaving 7 bases not matched to a gene. Germline CDR1 DFQATT, CDR2 SNEGSKA (reference sequence). The CDR3 sequence is CSASPSGKSYEQYF. CDR3 in DNA: TGCAGTGCCAGCCCTAGCGGGAAATCCTACGAGCAGTACTTC.

Regarding this clonotype: A clone one base away is much larger, so this may be a read error. The chain combines TRBV6-6 with TRBJ2-7, with D hard to call. The germline gives CDR1 MNHNY, CDR2 SVGAGI (reference sequence). The CDR3 length is 15 residues. Trimming pared 7 bases from V and 3 bases from J, leaving 19 bases between. The chain's CDR3 is CASILNPGPLYEQYF. In nucleotides, the CDR3 is TGTGCCAGCATCCTTAACCCCGGCCCCCTCTACGAGCAGTACTTC.

To note about this clonotype: A much larger clone differs by one base, so this may be a read error. The chain employs TRBV15 and TRBJ2-5; D is perhaps TRBD2 (6 bases). The length of the CDR3 is 15 residues. The germline gives CDR1 LNHNV, CDR2 YYDKDF (reference sequence). V lost 0 bases and J 0 bases, leaving 8 bases between the germline ends. CDR3 sequence: CATSRDGRYQETQYF. In nucleotides, the CDR3 is TGTGCCACCAGCAGAGATGGGAGGTACCAAGAGACCCAGTACTTC.

This clonotype was observed a few times. The V gene is TRBV27, the J gene TRBJ2-2; D call uncertain. Trimming took off 4 bases at V and 0 bases at J, with 15 bases between the two ends. The CDR3 contains 17 residues. CDR1 and CDR2 from the germline V gene are MNHEY and SMNVEV (reference sequence). This chain's CDR3 is CASSYGAGMANTGELFF. In DNA form, the CDR3 reads TGTGCCAGCAGTTACGGCGCAGGAATGGCGAACACCGGGGAGCTGTTTTTT.

V is TRBV12-3 or TRBV12-4 and J is TRBJ1-4, with D maybe TRBD1 (5 bases). The CDR3 extends over 14 amino acids. Trimming cost V 7 bases and J 7 bases, with 16 bases left between them. The CDR3 protein is CASNPGLTGEKLFF. CDR3 nucleotides: TGTGCCAGCAATCCGGGACTAACGGGTGAAAAACTGTTTTTT.

This rearrangement joins TRBV9 to TRBJ1-2; weak D call: TRBD1 (5 bases). Germline CDR1 is SGDLS and CDR2 is YYNGEE. The V end was cut by 0 bases, the J end by 2 bases, with 11 bases between. The CDR3 loop spans 15 amino acids. As DNA, the CDR3 is TGTGCCAGCAGCGTAGATGGGGCGAACAACTATGGCTACACCTTC. Protein: CASSVDGANNYGYTF.

This chain uses TRBV10-3 with TRBJ2-7; TRBD1 matches 8 bases. Germline CDR1 ENHRY, CDR2 SYGVKD. The CDR3 spans 15 residues. The junction had 5 bases not matched to a gene; V was cut back by 3 bases and J by 1 base. The DNA of the CDR3 is TGTGCCATCAGTGAAAGACAGGGGACGTCCTACGAGCAGTACTTC. As protein: CAISERQGTSYEQYF.

V is TRBV20-1 and J is TRBJ1-1, with D hard to call. The CDR3 is 13 residues long. Germline CDR1 DFQATT, CDR2 SNEGSKA (reference sequence). V was pared by 3 bases and J by 2 bases, with 10 bases between. The CDR3 DNA reads as TGCAGTGCTAGTCGGGGAATTAACACTGAAGCTTTCTTT. Translating gives CSASRGINTEAFF.

This clonotype was picked up many times. This chain links TRBV6-5 with TRBJ2-7; tentatively, D is TRBD1 (5 bases). V was trimmed by 2 bases and J by 0 bases, leaving 11 bases between them. The CDR3 is 15 amino acids. Germline loops: CDR1 MNHEY, CDR2 SVGAGI. The CDR3 DNA is TGTGCCAGCAGTTACGGGGCGGTTAGCTCCTACGAGCAGTACTTC. Translated: CASSYGAVSSYEQYF.

V gene TRBV2 combines with J gene TRBJ1-4, with D maybe TRBD1 (5 bases). The germline CDR1 and CDR2 sequences are SNHLY and FYNNEI. The CDR3 contains 13 residues. V was pared by 7 bases and J by 4 bases, with 10 bases between. The chain's CDR3 is CASTRDGNEKLFF. In nucleotides, the CDR3 is TGTGCCAGCACGAGGGACGGTAATGAAAAACTGTTTTTT. The variable domain in full, completed from reference TRBV2 and TRBJ1-4, reads EPEVTQTPSHQVTQMGQEVILRCVPISNHLYFYWYRQILGQKVEFLVSFYNNEISEKSEIFDDQFSVERPDGSNFTLKIRSTKLEDSAMYFCASTRDGNEKLFFGSGTQLSVL.

This clonotype came up many times. The chain joins TRBV7-8 to TRBJ2-5; D unclear. CDR1 and CDR2 from the germline V gene are SGHVS and FQNEAQ. Trimming removed 4 bases at V and 2 bases at J, with 8 bases between. The CDR3 loop spans 13 amino acids. The CDR3 is CASSSDWQETQYF. The CDR3 DNA reads as TGTGCCAGCAGCTCTGACTGGCAAGAGACCCAGTACTTC.

This clonotype was seen a handful of times. In DNA, the CDR3 is TGTGCCAGCAGCTTGAGCGGTCGGACTGAAGCTTTCTTT. It codes for CASSLSGRTEAFF. The V call is TRBV7-9, the J call TRBJ1-1; D uncertain. Trimming removed 3 bases at V and 5 bases at J, with 10 bases between. From germline, CDR1 is SEHNR and CDR2 FQNEAQ (reference sequence). The CDR3 spans 13 residues.

This clonotype was seen repeatedly, ten times or more. V is TRBV7-8 and J is TRBJ2-7, with D tentatively TRBD2 (5 bases). Trimming stripped 2 bases from V and 3 bases from J, with 23 bases between. The germline gives CDR1 SGHVS, CDR2 FQNEAQ. The CDR3 runs 18 residues. The chain's CDR3 is CASSLRPLAPMLHYEQYF. In DNA form, the CDR3 reads TGTGCCAGCAGCTTAAGGCCCCTAGCCCCGATGCTTCACTACGAGCAGTACTTC.